This TCR beta chain was recovered during a study of regulatory T cells in long-lasting Graves disease. The TCR beta library used iRepertoire HTBI primers with Arm-PCR amplification of CDR3. TCRdb redid the calling of the multiplex PCR reads with MiXCR, one entry per CDR3 protein. Of 550,000 to 700,000 distinct CDR3 sequences in the sample, around 16% were seen once. Time point denoted: newly diagnosed GD, antithyroid drugs for less than 3 months. PBMC RNA served as the TCR library source. Ten or more counts support this clonotype. Its antigen is not identified. The germline V gene encodes CDR1 MNHNS and CDR2 SASEGT. The ends were cut back, 7 bases at V and 5 bases at J, with 15 bases in the middle. The CDR3 consists of 14 residues. Study observations and caveats: Those with persistent disease had in common more public clonotypes (2,741) than new patients (around 910).

A further study also used this sample, focusing on T cells in Graves' hyperthyroidism and ophthalmopathy.

The TCR originated in a man aged 18 to 29 with Graves disease. The V gene is TRBV6-1, the J gene TRBJ1-5; perhaps TRBD1 as D (6 bases). This sample comprised peripheral blood mononuclear cells (PBMCs), obtained at new diagnosis, from a patient treated with antithyroid drugs. The CDR3 protein is CASTNTGFHQPQHF. For the CDR3, the DNA is TGTGCCAGCACCAATACAGGGTTCCATCAGCCCCAGCATTTT.